These 19 T cell receptor beta chains originate from one sample sequenced in a study of T cell changes during pregnancy in multiple sclerosis. The assay was immunoSEQ multiplex PCR, and TCRdb's table has in-frame clones only and misses some. Of approximately 90,000 clones in the sample, roughly 93% are singletons; the top ten hold under 0.85%. The sequences come from peripheral blood, collected in the third trimester of pregnancy. These receptors were obtained from a female donor with multiple sclerosis, enrolled in a pregnancy study.

The CDR3 DNA sequence: TGCGCCAGCACCCGTAGCACCGGGGAGCTGTTTTTT. Protein product: CASTRSTGELFF. The V call is TRBV5-1, the J call TRBJ2-2; D uncertain. The length of the CDR3 is 12 residues. Per germline, CDR1 SGHRS and CDR2 YFSETQ. V lost 6 bases and J 4 bases, leaving 7 bases between the germline ends.

V is TRBV5-1 and J is TRBJ2-2; D perhaps matches TRBD1 (6 bases). V was clipped by 4 bases and J by 3 bases, with 10 bases between them. The CDR3 is 14 amino acids. From germline, CDR1 is SGHRS and CDR2 YFSETQ. The CDR3: CASSGGQYTGELFF. CDR3 nucleotide sequence: TGCGCCAGCAGCGGGGGACAATACACCGGGGAGCTGTTTTTT.

This chain connects TRBV7-2 to TRBJ2-1; 15 positions agree with TRBD2. Germline V gene lookup returns CDR1 SGHTA and CDR2 FQGNSA. V was pared by 5 bases and J by 7 bases, with 9 bases of the junction left unmatched. This CDR3 is 17 amino acids long. The CDR3 region has the DNA TGTGCCAGCAGCGCACCGGGACTAGCGGGAGGCGGAAATGAGCAGTTCTTC. Its protein is CASSAPGLAGGGNEQFF.

The genes are TRBV5-1 and TRBJ2-5, with 7 bases matching TRBD2. Germline V lookup: CDR1 SGHRS, CDR2 YFSETQ. J gave up 2 bases and V 1 base, and 5 bases lay outside the gene matches. The length of the CDR3 is 15 residues. This CDR3 is CASSLLLGGQETQYF. The CDR3 nucleotides are TGCGCCAGCAGCTTGTTGCTGGGGGGGCAAGAGACCCAGTACTTC.

CDR3 sequence reads: CAGTGQGQSGANVLTF. The CDR3 DNA is TGTGCCGGCACCGGTCAGGGCCAATCTGGGGCCAACGTCCTGACTTTC. The rearrangement links TRBV7-9 to TRBJ2-6; D is perhaps TRBD1 (5 bases). With 11 bases removed from V and 1 base from J, the gap between germline ends came to 18 bases. The V gene's germline CDR1 is SEHNR and CDR2 FQNEAQ (reference sequence). CDR3 length equals 16 residues.

The chain joins TRBV5-4 to TRBJ1-1; D ambiguous. Germline CDR1 reads SGHNT; CDR2 reads YYREEE (reference sequence). V lost 6 bases and J lost 1, with 10 bases in between. The CDR3 covers 13 residues. The CDR3 DNA follows: TGTGCCAGCACCCCGCCGGGGAACACTGAAGCTTTCTTT. Encoded protein: CASTPPGNTEAFF. The whole variable domain, filled in from reference TRBV5-4 and TRBJ1-1, reads ETGVTQSPTHLIKTRGQQVTLRCSSQSGHNTVSWYQQALGQGPQFIFQYYREEENGRGNFPPRFSGLQFPNYSSELNVNALELDDSALYLCASTPPGNTEAFFGQGTRLTVV.

The chain couples TRBV15 to TRBJ1-5, with D perhaps TRBD1 (6 bases). The germline gives CDR1 LNHNV, CDR2 YYDKDF (reference sequence). With 5 bases removed from V and 6 bases from J, the gap between germline ends came to 17 bases. The CDR3 runs to 15 residues. The CDR3 protein is CATSYTGSGAQPQHF. The DNA of the CDR3 is TGTGCCACCAGCTATACAGGGAGTGGGGCTCAGCCCCAGCATTTT.

J is TRBJ2-1 and V is TRBV27; TRBD2 is a possible D gene (5 bases). Trimming took off 0 bases at V and 5 bases at J, with 8 bases between the two ends. Per the germline V gene, CDR1 is MNHEY and CDR2 is SMNVEV (reference sequence). CDR3 length: 14 amino acids. The CDR3 bases are TGTGCCAGCAGTTTATCTGCGGGCAACAATGAGCAGTTCTTC. This encodes CASSLSAGNNEQFF.

This chain connects TRBV19 to TRBJ2-5; 8 nucleotides agree with TRBD1. The CDR3 extends over 15 amino acids. The V gene end was trimmed by 5 bases and the J gene end by 4 bases; junction bases not matched to a gene: 9. The germline gives CDR1 LNHDA, CDR2 SQIVND (reference sequence). The CDR3 coding sequence is TGTGCCAGTAGTGACGGACAGGGTGGAGGAGAGACCCAGTACTTC. Encoded protein: CASSDGQGGGETQYF.

The V and J genes are TRBV5-6 and TRBJ2-7; 8 bases fit TRBD2. Germline values: CDR1 SGHDT, CDR2 YYEEEE. The CDR3 contains 15 residues. J lost 6 bases, V lost 3 bases, and 11 bases had no gene match. As DNA, the CDR3 is TGTGCCAGCAGCTCCTTGAGCGGGAGTATTGGCGAGCAGTACTTC. Translation: CASSSLSGSIGEQYF.

This chain connects TRBV19 to TRBJ1-3; the D is unclear. The V end lost 4 bases, the J end lost 4 bases, and 5 bases lay between the germline ends. CDR3 length: 12 residues. CDR1 is LNHDA, CDR2 SQIVND, per germline (reference sequence). For the CDR3, the DNA is TGTGCCAGTAGTAGTCCGGGAAACACCATATATTTT. It yields the protein CASSSPGNTIYF.

The genes are TRBV20-1 and TRBJ2-7; D gene uncertain. CDR1 and CDR2 (germline): DFQATT, SNEGSKA (reference sequence). V lost 3 bases to trimming and J lost 6 bases, with 3 bases between them. The CDR3 length is 9 residues. As DNA, the CDR3 is TGCAGTGCTAGCCGCGAGCAGTACTTC. Protein product: CSASREQYF.

This chain connects TRBV4-2 to TRBJ1-5; D ambiguous. The CDR3 totals 12 residues. V was pared by 3 bases and J by 4 bases, with 4 bases between. The germline V gene has CDR1 LGHNA and CDR2 YNFKEQ. For the CDR3, the DNA is TGTGCCAGCAGCCAGACAAATCAGCCCCAGCATTTT. Amino acids: CASSQTNQPQHF.

With regard to this clone: The germline gene is not matched at one end of the junction; a read error may be the cause. The V call is TRBV6-4, the J call TRBJ2-3; perhaps TRBD2 as D (6 bases). This CDR3 has 15 residues. In germline, CDR1 is MRHNA, CDR2 SNTAGT. CDR3 amino acids: CASNDGSGGTDTQYF. The CDR3, as DNA: TGTGCCAGCAATGACGGCTCGGGAGGCACAGATACGCAGTATTTT.

This clone has just a few counts. The CDR3 here is CASSQGQNTEAFF. CDR3 sequence (DNA): TGCGCCAGCAGCCAAGGACAGAACACTGAAGCTTTCTTT. The chain recombines TRBV4-1 with TRBJ1-1; D is unclear. The V end was cut by 1 base, the J end by 1 base, with 4 bases between. Germline CDR1 MGHRA, CDR2 YSYEKL. CDR3 length: 13 amino acids.

This clone was found once. This chain joins TRBV6-5 and TRBJ1-2; 10 nucleotides match TRBD1. After removal of 6 bases from V and 6 bases from J, the junction contained 1 base not matched to a gene. The CDR3 totals 12 residues. CDR1 is MNHEY and CDR2 is SVGAGI in the germline V gene. The CDR3 is CASRTGGHGYTF. As DNA, the CDR3 is TGTGCCAGCAGGACAGGGGGCCATGGCTACACCTTC.

V gene TRBV7-9 combines with J gene TRBJ1-4; TRBD1 agrees at 10 bases. V shed 4 bases and J 8 bases; nucleotides not matched to a gene: 4. CDR1 and CDR2 (germline): SEHNR, FQNEAQ (reference sequence). CDR3 size: 14 residues. The CDR3 here is CASSWTGGTEKLFF. CDR3 bases: TGTGCCAGCAGCTGGACAGGGGGAACCGAAAAACTGTTTTTT.

This rearrangement joins TRBV7-9 to TRBJ2-1; 8 nucleotides agree with TRBD2. The CDR3 has 16 residues. The trim removed 1 base at V and 4 bases at J, leaving 6 bases unmatched. Germline V lookup: CDR1 SEHNR, CDR2 FQNEAQ (reference sequence). The CDR3 loop is CASSLERLAGYNEQFF. The CDR3 region has the DNA TGTGCCAGCAGCTTAGAACGCCTAGCGGGTTACAATGAGCAGTTCTTC.

CDR3 coding DNA: TGTGCCAGCAGCACCAGGACAGACTATGGCTACACCTTC. Translation: CASSTRTDYGYTF. The chain couples TRBV7-8 to TRBJ1-2; D might be TRBD1 (6 bases). Trimming pared 5 bases from V and 3 bases from J, leaving 10 bases between. The germline gives CDR1 SGHVS, CDR2 FQNEAQ. The CDR3 totals 13 residues.